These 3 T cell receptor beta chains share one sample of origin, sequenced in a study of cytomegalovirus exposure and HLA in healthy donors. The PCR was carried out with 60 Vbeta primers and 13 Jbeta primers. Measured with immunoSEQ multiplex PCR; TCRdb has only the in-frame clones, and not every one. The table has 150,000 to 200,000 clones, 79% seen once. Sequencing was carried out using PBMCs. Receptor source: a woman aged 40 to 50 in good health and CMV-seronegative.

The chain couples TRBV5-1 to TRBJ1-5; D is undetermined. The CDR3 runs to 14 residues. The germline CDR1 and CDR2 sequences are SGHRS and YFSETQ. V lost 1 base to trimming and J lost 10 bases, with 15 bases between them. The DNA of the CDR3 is TGCGCCAGCAGCTTGAAGGGAGGGTCGGGACCCCAGCATTTT. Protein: CASSLKGGSGPQHF.

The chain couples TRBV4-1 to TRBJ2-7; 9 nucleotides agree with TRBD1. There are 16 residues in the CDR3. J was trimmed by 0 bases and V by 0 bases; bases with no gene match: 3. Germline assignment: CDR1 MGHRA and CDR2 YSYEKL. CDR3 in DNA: TGCGCCAGCAGCCAAGATGGGACAGGGAACTCCTACGAGCAGTACTTC. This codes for CASSQDGTGNSYEQYF.

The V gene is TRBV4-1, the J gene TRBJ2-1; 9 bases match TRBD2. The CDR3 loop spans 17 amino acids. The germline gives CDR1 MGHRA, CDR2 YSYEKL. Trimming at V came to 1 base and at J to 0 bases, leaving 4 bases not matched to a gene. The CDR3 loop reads CASSQVPTSGSYNEQFF. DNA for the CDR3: TGCGCCAGCAGCCAAGTCCCGACTAGCGGCTCCTACAATGAGCAGTTCTTC.